This passage covers 5 T cell receptor beta chains from one sample sequenced in a study of blood T cell repertoires in COVID-19. Repertoires were generated with immunoSEQ multiplex PCR, while TCRdb's copy carries only in-frame clones and drops some. The table has 170,000 or so clones, 85% to 95% seen once; the top ten hold 0.5% to 0.55%. Material: peripheral blood. The source of these receptors is a man aged 50 to 59 with acute or convalescent COVID-19.

The chain has TRBV29-1 and TRBJ1-3, with D tentatively TRBD1 (6 bases). Germline V CDR1 and CDR2: SQVTM, ANQGSEA. The CDR3 is 13 residues long. The V end was cut by 3 bases, the J end by 4 bases, with 10 bases between. The DNA for the CDR3 is TGCAGCGTTGACGGGGGGCCGGGAAACACCATATATTTT. The encoded protein is CSVDGGPGNTIYF.

As DNA, the CDR3 is TGTGCCAGCACCCGGGACAGGGGGTTTGAAAAACTGTTTTTT. Translated, it gives CASTRDRGFEKLFF. V gene TRBV2 combines with J gene TRBJ1-4, with 11 bases identical to TRBD1. The CDR3 is 14 amino acids. Germline CDR1 SNHLY, CDR2 FYNNEI. V lost 7 bases, J lost 7 bases, and 5 bases stayed unmatched.

The chain carries TRBV11-2 and TRBJ1-1; the D gene is possibly TRBD1 (5 bases). This CDR3 has 13 amino acids. Germline assignment: CDR1 SGHAT and CDR2 FQNNGV. V lost 0 bases to trimming and J lost 8 bases, with 10 bases between them. The CDR3 here is CASSLEFTGEAFF. Here the CDR3 DNA reads TGTGCCAGCAGCTTAGAGTTCACAGGAGAAGCTTTCTTT.

The genes are TRBV28 and TRBJ1-2; tentatively, D is TRBD1 (6 bases). In germline, CDR1 is MDHEN, CDR2 SYDVKM. Trimming cost V 3 bases and J 0 bases, with 17 bases left between them. CDR3 length: 17 amino acids. The CDR3 is CASSLGALKLANYGYTF. CDR3 nucleotides: TGTGCCAGCAGTTTGGGGGCCCTCAAACTAGCTAACTATGGCTACACCTTC.

The CDR3 DNA is TGCAGTGCTAGTTCTGAGGGGGCCCCCTCCTACGAGCAGTACGTC. Protein sequence: CSASSEGAPSYEQYV. The gene calls are TRBV20-1 and TRBJ2-7, with 7 nucleotides matching TRBD1. After removal of 3 bases from V and 0 bases from J, the junction contained 8 bases not matched to a gene. CDR3 length equals 15 residues. Germline V CDR1 and CDR2: DFQATT, SNEGSKA (reference sequence).